This TCR beta chain was identified during a study of cytomegalovirus exposure and HLA in healthy donors. General study findings and limits: An observed cluster of highly shared sequence variants was recorded as a likely sequencing artifact. Among the most significant clusters, several appeared linked to common viral pathogens in a later analysis.

Details on this clone: Its antigen is not known.

Primers: 60 Vbeta forward and 13 Jbeta reverse. Sequencing used immunoSEQ multiplex PCR; TCRdb keeps in-frame clones, though not all of them. Of roughly 160,000 clones listed, roughly 71% are singletons. Healthy donors of bone marrow made up the group. The origin of this receptor is a girl aged 5-17 years in good health and CMV-seronegative. Sequencing used PBMCs.

CDR3 sequence reads: CASSFRQEANYGYTF. CDR3 bases: TGTGCCAGTAGTTTCCGACAGGAAGCTAACTATGGCTACACCTTC. The V and J genes are TRBV19 and TRBJ1-2, with a tentative D call TRBD1 (6 bases). V lost 5 bases, J lost 0 bases, and 13 bases lay in between. Germline V lookup: CDR1 LNHDA, CDR2 SQIVND (reference sequence). The CDR3 sequence is 15 residues long. The complete variable domain, with remaining parts taken from reference TRBV19 and TRBJ1-2, reads DGGITQSPKYLFRKEGQNVTLSCEQNLNHDAMYWYRQDPGQGLRLIYYSQIVNDFQKGDIAEGYSVSREKKESFPLTVTSAQKNPTAFYLCASSFRQEANYGYTFGSGTRLTVV.